The next 7 T cell receptor beta chains were all read from a single sample in a study of T cells after yellow fever vaccination (dated by TCRdb to between 2018 and 2021). The library was made by 5' RACE. Sequencing used an Illumina HiSeq 2500. TCRdb trimmed public reads at Q25 via fastp, called clones via MiXCR and kept in-frame beta chains. Rows merge per CDR3 protein into single entries with the most common DNA and genes. The sample table records about 550,000 distinct CDR3 sequences; 15% to 20% of these occur just once. The top ten hold 14% of the sample. Per the publication, the treatment or condition label means: live attenuated yellow fever vaccine strain. Material: PBMCs, obtained 15 days after the yellow fever booster vaccination. The receptors were gathered from a man between 25 and 39 years old who received the YFV17D yellow fever vaccine.

This clonotype showed up just a few times. The rearrangement joins TRBV7-2 to TRBJ2-7, with 7 positions matching TRBD2. The CDR3 loop spans 13 amino acids. CDR1 is SGHTA, CDR2 FQGNSA, per germline. The V segment lost 6 bases and the J segment 2 bases; nucleotides outside the gene matches: 4. The CDR3 coding sequence is TGTGCCAGCAGTTCCGCGGGGGCCTACGAGCAGTACTTC. This gives the protein CASSSAGAYEQYF.

This clonotype showed up just a few times. The chain carries TRBV20-1 and TRBJ1-2, with TRBD1 identical over 9 bases. The CDR3 has 13 amino acids. Per the germline V gene, CDR1 is DFQATT and CDR2 is SNEGSKA (reference sequence). The junction had 3 bases not matched to a gene; V was cut back by 3 bases and J by 4 bases. The CDR3 region has the DNA TGCAGTGCTAGTGGGGACAGGGCCTATGGCTACACCTTC. As protein: CSASGDRAYGYTF.

The rearrangement joins TRBV25-1 to TRBJ2-7; 8 bases align to TRBD1. The CDR3 loop spans 13 amino acids. The germline gives CDR1 MGHDK, CDR2 SYGVNS. V lost 7 bases to trimming and J lost 3 bases; unmatched junction nucleotides: 5. The CDR3, as DNA: TGTGCCAGCACATCAGGGGGCTACTACGAGCAGTACTTC. This codes for CASTSGGYYEQYF.

This chain links TRBV18 with TRBJ1-3; perhaps TRBD1 as D (5 bases). The ends were cut back, 6 bases at V and 0 bases at J, with 15 bases in the middle. Germline values: CDR1 KGHSH, CDR2 LQKENI. CDR3 size: 16 residues. The CDR3: CASSGGPGGSGNTIYF. CDR3 coding DNA: TGTGCCAGCTCCGGCGGTCCGGGGGGCTCTGGAAACACCATATATTTT.

This clonotype was counted a few times. V is TRBV12-3 or TRBV12-4 and J is TRBJ2-3, with TRBD2 matching 10 bases. The CDR3 sequence is 15 residues long. The V and J ends lost 6 bases and 2 bases, in that order; junction bases with no gene match: 5. The CDR3 bases are TGTGCCAGCAGCTGGACTAGCGGAGCCACAGATACGCAGTATTTT. This codes for CASSWTSGATDTQYF.

In its sample, this clonotype was seen a few times. The chain carries TRBV12-3 or TRBV12-4 and TRBJ2-3; 9 bases agree with TRBD2. The trim removed 4 bases at V and 4 bases at J, leaving 6 bases unmatched. The CDR3 sequence is 15 residues long. The CDR3 nucleotides read TGTGCCAGCAGTTGGACTAGCGAGCCGGCAGATACGCAGTATTTT. This encodes CASSWTSEPADTQYF.

The gene calls are TRBV4-3 and TRBJ2-7; D assignment may be TRBD1 or TRBD2 (6 bases each). The CDR3 loop spans 17 amino acids. Per germline, CDR1 LGHNA and CDR2 YSLEER. V was shortened by 0 bases and J by 2 bases, with 17 bases between the two germline ends. CDR3 nucleotide sequence: TGCGCCAGCAGCCAAGACCTGGTTCAGGGGAGGACCTACGAGCAGTACTTC. This translates into CASSQDLVQGRTYEQYF.